This T cell receptor beta chain was sequenced in a study of shared clonotypes between healthy human individuals. Study context: Researchers drew samples from a couple of women and three men aged 18 to 49.

This CDR3 is built from 13 residues. Trimming took 6 bases from V and 1 from J, leaving 9 bases between them. Per the germline V gene, CDR1 is SGHVS and CDR2 is FQNEAQ. Authors' data handling: Without quality scores, immunoSEQ junctional reads could not be filtered like full-length reads. The protocol was immunoSEQ multiplex PCR, while the TCRdb copy is restricted to in-frame clones and leaves out a portion. V and J calls and clone size are copied from that table; D and trimming were computed from the DNA. The data show 2 million to 2.5 million clones, 90% to 96% seen once. This TCR came from a man aged 18 to 29 in good health. Sequences were obtained from naive CD4+ T cells sorted from blood. Documented subset: CD45RA+ positively selected. V and J are TRBV7-8 and TRBJ1-1; D not resolved. The DNA for the CDR3 is TGTGCCAGCAGTTTCGCGGAGAACACTGAAGCTTTCTTT. It yields the protein CASSFAENTEAFF.